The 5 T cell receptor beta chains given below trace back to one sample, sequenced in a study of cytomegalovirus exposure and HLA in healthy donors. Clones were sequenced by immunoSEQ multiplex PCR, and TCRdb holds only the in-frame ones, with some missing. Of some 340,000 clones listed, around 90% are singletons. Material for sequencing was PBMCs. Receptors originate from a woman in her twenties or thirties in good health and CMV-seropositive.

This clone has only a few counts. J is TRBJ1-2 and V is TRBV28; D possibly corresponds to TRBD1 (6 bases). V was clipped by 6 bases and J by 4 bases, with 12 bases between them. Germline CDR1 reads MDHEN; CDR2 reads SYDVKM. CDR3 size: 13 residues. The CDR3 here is CASRKGGTYGYTF. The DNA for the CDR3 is TGTGCCAGCAGGAAAGGGGGGACCTATGGCTACACCTTC.

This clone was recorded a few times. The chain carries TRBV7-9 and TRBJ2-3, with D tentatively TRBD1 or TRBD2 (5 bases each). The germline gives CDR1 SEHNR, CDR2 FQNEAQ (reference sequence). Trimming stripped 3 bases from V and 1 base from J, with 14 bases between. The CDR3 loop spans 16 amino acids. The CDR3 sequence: CASSFHGTSRTDTQYF. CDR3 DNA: TGTGCCAGCAGCTTTCACGGGACCTCTCGCACAGATACGCAGTATTTT.

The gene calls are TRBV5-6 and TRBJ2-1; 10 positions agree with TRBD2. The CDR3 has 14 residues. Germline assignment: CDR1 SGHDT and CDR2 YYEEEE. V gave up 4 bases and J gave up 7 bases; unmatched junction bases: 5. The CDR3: CASSKLAGRNEQFF. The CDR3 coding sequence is TGTGCCAGCAGCAAACTAGCGGGGAGGAATGAGCAGTTCTTC.

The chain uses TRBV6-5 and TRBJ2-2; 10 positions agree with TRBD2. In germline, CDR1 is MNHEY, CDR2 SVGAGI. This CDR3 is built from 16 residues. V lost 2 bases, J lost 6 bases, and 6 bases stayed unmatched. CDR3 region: CASSYRLAGTPGELFF. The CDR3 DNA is TGTGCCAGCAGTTACCGACTAGCGGGTACGCCCGGGGAGCTGTTTTTT.

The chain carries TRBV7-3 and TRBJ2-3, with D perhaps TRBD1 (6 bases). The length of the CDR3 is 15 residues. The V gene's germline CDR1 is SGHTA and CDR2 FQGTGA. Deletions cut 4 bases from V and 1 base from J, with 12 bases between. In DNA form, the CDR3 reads TGTGCCAGCAGCTATGGACAGAGTGGCACAGATACGCAGTATTTT. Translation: CASSYGQSGTDTQYF.